A single T cell receptor beta chain is shown here with its context. The data were taken from a study of blood T cell repertoires in COVID-19. On the study more broadly: Samples came from the United States, Italy and Spain, spanning acute and convalescent COVID-19.

In the original analysis: Amplification of reference gene primers provided the estimated nucleated cell counts. Some clones are missing from TCRdb's copy, which holds only in-frame ones; the method was immunoSEQ multiplex PCR. V and J calls plus clone size are reproduced from that table; the DNA served to infer D and trimming. The sample has about 230,000 clones; over 80% are singletons. This TCR was sampled from a woman in her seventies with active or convalescent COVID-19. The specimen sequenced was peripheral blood.

Here the CDR3 reads CASRPLGGRGNGYTF. CDR3 in DNA: TGTGCCAGCAGGCCCCTCGGAGGCCGGGGGAATGGCTACACCTTC. The chain links TRBV11-2 to TRBJ1-2, with a possible D match to TRBD1 (5 bases). The germline V gene has CDR1 SGHAT and CDR2 FQNNGV. The CDR3 covers 15 residues. The V and J ends lost 6 bases and 6 bases respectively, with 20 bases between them.